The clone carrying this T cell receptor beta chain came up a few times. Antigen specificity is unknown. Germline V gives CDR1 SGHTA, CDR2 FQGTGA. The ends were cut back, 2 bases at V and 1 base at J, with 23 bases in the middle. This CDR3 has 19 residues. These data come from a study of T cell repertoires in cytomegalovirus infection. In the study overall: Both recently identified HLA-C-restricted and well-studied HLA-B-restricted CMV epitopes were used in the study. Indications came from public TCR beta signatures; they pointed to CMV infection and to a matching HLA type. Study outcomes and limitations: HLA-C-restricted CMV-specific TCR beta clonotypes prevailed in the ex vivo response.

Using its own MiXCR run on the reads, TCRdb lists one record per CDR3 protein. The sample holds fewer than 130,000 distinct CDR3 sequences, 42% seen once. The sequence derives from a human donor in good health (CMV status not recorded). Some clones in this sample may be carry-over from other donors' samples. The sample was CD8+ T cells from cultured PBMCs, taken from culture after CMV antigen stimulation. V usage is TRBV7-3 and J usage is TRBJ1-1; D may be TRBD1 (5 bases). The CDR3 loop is CASSLYSAPTAGTNTEAFF. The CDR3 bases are TGTGCCAGCAGCTTATACTCAGCCCCGACAGCGGGTACGAACACTGAAGCTTTCTTT.